The 28 T cell receptor beta chains below were found in one sample sequenced in a study of blood T cell repertoires in COVID-19. Profiled with immunoSEQ multiplex PCR; TCRdb holds only in-frame clones, not every one. The table includes 150,000 to 200,000 clones, around 80% detected once. Sequenced material: peripheral blood. These receptors were taken from a woman aged 80 or over with acute or convalescent COVID-19.

This chain joins TRBV28 and TRBJ2-1; 11 bases fit TRBD1. The germline V gene has CDR1 MDHEN and CDR2 SYDVKM. The V and J ends lost 4 bases and 8 bases, in that order; junction bases with no gene match: 10. The CDR3 spans 16 residues. The CDR3 here is CASSSRTGGPRDEQFF. CDR3 coding DNA: TGTGCCAGCAGTTCCCGGACAGGGGGCCCCCGGGATGAGCAGTTCTTC.

The chain has TRBV7-8 and TRBJ1-5; 9 nucleotides align to TRBD1. CDR3 length equals 21 residues. The V segment lost 5 bases and the J segment 4 bases; nucleotides outside the gene matches: 24. From germline, CDR1 is SGHVS and CDR2 FQNEAQ. CDR3 sequence reads: CASSPGLGGNVRGQGNQPQHF. The CDR3 DNA reads TGTGCCAGCAGCCCGGGCTTGGGTGGAAACGTACGGGGACAGGGTAATCAGCCCCAGCATTTT.

The V gene is TRBV19, the J gene TRBJ1-3; D ambiguous. The ends were cut back, 0 bases at V and 2 bases at J, with 17 bases in the middle. There are 18 residues in the CDR3. The germline V gene encodes CDR1 LNHDA and CDR2 SQIVND (reference sequence). The CDR3 is CASSIDPPGSTTGNTIYF. The CDR3, as DNA: TGTGCCAGTAGTATAGACCCCCCCGGCTCGACAACTGGAAACACCATATATTTT.

The chain employs TRBV6-5 and TRBJ1-2, with TRBD1 identical over 8 bases. The V gene end was trimmed by 6 bases and the J gene end by 8 bases; junction bases not matched to a gene: 14. There are 15 residues in the CDR3. CDR1 is MNHEY, CDR2 SVGAGI, per germline. The CDR3 DNA is TGTGCCAGCAGCCCACGGCAGGGGGCCGTAAGAGGCTACACCTTC. Its protein is CASSPRQGAVRGYTF.

This chain's CDR3 is CASSPAGARNQPQHF. CDR3 sequence (DNA): TGCGCCAGCAGCCCGGCGGGGGCGCGAAATCAGCCCCAGCATTTT. The rearrangement joins TRBV5-1 to TRBJ1-5; TRBD1 might be the D (6 bases). The CDR3 totals 15 residues. Germline V gene sequence: CDR1 SGHRS, CDR2 YFSETQ. Trimming removed 4 bases at V and 4 bases at J, with 15 bases between.

The chain combines TRBV5-5 with TRBJ2-3, with 11 bases fitting TRBD2. CDR3 length: 15 residues. After removal of 2 bases from V and 5 bases from J, the junction contained 4 bases not matched to a gene. The germline CDR1 and CDR2 sequences are SGHKS and YYEKEE (reference sequence). Here the CDR3 reads CASSFSGGARDTQYF. CDR3 DNA: TGTGCCAGCAGCTTTAGCGGGGGGGCGAGAGATACGCAGTATTTT.

The gene calls are TRBV25-1 and TRBJ1-6, with 9 bases matching TRBD1. CDR3 length: 14 residues. CDR1 and CDR2 (germline): MGHDK, SYGVNS. Trimming took 7 bases from V and 5 from J; bases not matched to a gene: 3. The chain's CDR3 is CASKTGGDNSPLHF. For the CDR3, the DNA is TGTGCCAGCAAGACAGGGGGGGATAATTCACCCCTCCACTTT.

This clone has only one observation. This chain joins TRBV27 and TRBJ2-3; TRBD2 agrees at 9 bases. CDR1 is MNHEY and CDR2 is SMNVEV in the germline V gene (reference sequence). This CDR3 spans 16 amino acids. J lost 5 bases, V lost 8 bases, and 14 bases had no gene match. As DNA, the CDR3 is TGTGCCAGCTCGCAAGGGGTAGCGGGAGCCAGAGATACGCAGTATTTT. It is translated as CASSQGVAGARDTQYF.

The V call is TRBV18, the J call TRBJ1-3; D perhaps matches TRBD1 (5 bases). The CDR3 runs to 17 residues. With 2 bases removed from V and 0 bases from J, the gap between germline ends came to 14 bases. From germline, CDR1 is KGHSH and CDR2 LQKENI. The CDR3 reads CASSPVRTTRSGNTIYF. CDR3 in DNA: TGTGCCAGCTCACCAGTTCGGACAACCCGCTCTGGAAACACCATATATTTT.

The rearrangement joins TRBV30 to TRBJ1-4; TRBD1 matches 9 bases. There are 12 residues in the CDR3. CDR1 is GTSNPN, CDR2 SVGIG, per germline (reference sequence). With 5 bases clipped from V and 8 bases from J, the junction kept 3 bases outside the gene matches. CDR3 sequence: CAWDRGSEKLFF. The CDR3 DNA reads TGTGCCTGGGACAGGGGGAGCGAAAAACTGTTTTTT.

J is TRBJ2-2 and V is TRBV5-1; 8 positions match TRBD1. This CDR3 has 15 residues. Germline V gene lookup returns CDR1 SGHRS and CDR2 YFSETQ. V lost 4 bases, J lost 6 bases, and 8 bases stayed unmatched. DNA for the CDR3: TGCGCCAGCAGCCCTAGGACAGGGTCGGCCGGGGAGCTGTTTTTT. It translates to CASSPRTGSAGELFF.

The rearrangement joins TRBV3-1 (or the pseudogene TRBV3-2) to TRBJ1-4; D may be TRBD1 (6 bases). The germline CDR1 and CDR2 sequences are LGHDT and YNNKEL (reference sequence). The V and J ends lost 4 bases and 7 bases respectively, with 19 bases between them. The length of the CDR3 is 16 residues. The CDR3 sequence: CASSLYREGSREKLFF. The CDR3 DNA sequence: TGTGCCAGCAGCCTCTACAGGGAAGGAAGTCGTGAAAAACTGTTTTTT.

The chain uses TRBV6-1 and TRBJ1-6, with TRBD1 identical over 12 bases. The CDR3 is made up of 18 amino acids. Germline V gives CDR1 MNHNS, CDR2 SASEGT. Unmatched junction bases numbered 9, after V lost 2 bases and J lost 7 bases. CDR3: CASSELPGQGARNSPLHF. The CDR3 DNA sequence: TGTGCCAGCAGTGAATTACCGGGACAGGGGGCGCGAAATTCACCCCTCCACTTT.

This clone occurred a few times. The V gene is TRBV3-1 (or the pseudogene TRBV3-2), the J gene TRBJ2-5, with D unresolved. The CDR3 has 16 residues. Trimming removed 1 base at V and 4 bases at J, with 16 bases between. Germline V lookup: CDR1 LGHDT, CDR2 YNNKEL (reference sequence). The CDR3 loop is CASSQGRVGTGETQYF. The CDR3 nucleotides read TGTGCCAGCAGCCAAGGAAGAGTAGGAACGGGAGAGACCCAGTACTTC.

The chain carries TRBV10-3 and TRBJ1-6, with TRBD1 matching 9 bases. The germline gives CDR1 ENHRY, CDR2 SYGVKD. Trimming cost V 6 bases and J 9 bases; bases outside gene matches: 12. The CDR3 extends over 16 amino acids. The CDR3 protein is CAIRNPGGQGGSPLHF. The CDR3 DNA follows: TGTGCCATCAGGAATCCCGGGGGACAGGGTGGTTCACCCCTCCACTTT.

The chain links TRBV19 to TRBJ2-1; 8 bases line up with TRBD2. Germline V lookup: CDR1 LNHDA, CDR2 SQIVND (reference sequence). This CDR3 has 14 amino acids. Unmatched junction bases numbered 9, after V lost 8 bases and J lost 6 bases. CDR3: CASSQSGGANEQFF. The CDR3 DNA is TGTGCCAGTTCTCAGAGCGGGGGCGCCAATGAGCAGTTCTTC.

This clone was picked up one time. J is TRBJ1-5 and V is TRBV3-1 (or the pseudogene TRBV3-2); D possibly corresponds to TRBD1 (6 bases). CDR3 size: 15 residues. Germline CDR1 reads LGHDT; CDR2 reads YNNKEL (reference sequence). Trimming left V 4 bases short and J 4 bases short, with 14 bases between. CDR3 DNA: TGTGCCAGCAGCCCTTCCGCAGGGGCTAATCAGCCCCAGCATTTT. This sequence encodes CASSPSAGANQPQHF.

This chain connects TRBV7-2 to TRBJ2-1; 9 positions agree with TRBD2. There are 15 residues in the CDR3. CDR1 and CDR2 (germline): SGHTA, FQGNSA. The junction had 9 bases not matched to a gene; V was cut back by 3 bases and J by 9 bases. The CDR3 spells CASSFIAAGGAEQFF. The CDR3 DNA follows: TGTGCCAGCAGCTTCATCGCGGCGGGGGGGGCTGAGCAGTTCTTC.

The chain recombines TRBV10-1 with TRBJ2-1, with 7 bases fitting TRBD2. This CDR3 contains 14 residues. V was clipped by 6 bases and J by 4 bases; unmatched bases: 6. Germline CDR1 and CDR2: WNHNN and SYGVQD (reference sequence). The CDR3, as DNA: TGCGCCAGCAGCAGACAGCGGGATTACAATGAGCAGTTCTTC. The encoded protein is CASSRQRDYNEQFF.

This chain connects TRBV4-3 to TRBJ2-1; D is unresolved. V dropped 1 base and J dropped 0 bases, with 7 bases sitting between them. The CDR3 spans 15 residues. CDR1 and CDR2 (germline): LGHNA, YSLEER. The DNA for the CDR3 is TGCGCCAGCAGCCAAGTTGTCCGCTCCTACAATGAGCAGTTCTTC. Translating it yields CASSQVVRSYNEQFF.

The V call is TRBV5-1, the J call TRBJ1-5, with 7 bases matching TRBD1. Germline trimming cut 4 bases from V and 0 bases from J; bases unmatched to any gene: 4. The CDR3 contains 15 residues. Germline V gene data show CDR1 as SGHRS and CDR2 as YFSETQ. CDR3 coding DNA: TGCGCCAGCAGCCCAGGGGGGATTAGCAATCAGCCCCAGCATTTT. Amino acid sequence: CASSPGGISNQPQHF.

The rearrangement links TRBV5-8 to TRBJ2-1; possibly TRBD1 for D (6 bases). CDR3 length equals 16 residues. V lost 2 bases, J lost 4 bases, and 16 bases lay in between. Germline V gene sequence: CDR1 SGHTS, CDR2 YDEGEE. The CDR3 nucleotides are TGTGCCAGCAGCTTAATCACAGGGAGCCGTTACAATGAGCAGTTCTTC. Its translation: CASSLITGSRYNEQFF.

J is TRBJ2-5 and V is TRBV6-2 or TRBV6-3; tentative D call: TRBD1 (7 bases). With 5 bases removed from V and 4 bases from J, the gap between germline ends came to 8 bases. The CDR3 length is 12 residues. CDR1 MNHEY and CDR2 SVGEGT come from the germline V gene. The CDR3, as DNA: TGTGCCAGCAGTCAGGGGGGAGAGACCCAGTACTTC. This encodes CASSQGGETQYF.

The chain has TRBV5-5 and TRBJ2-7; 8 bases are a match to TRBD1. Per the germline V gene, CDR1 is SGHKS and CDR2 is YYEKEE (reference sequence). The CDR3 spans 15 residues. The V segment lost 0 bases and the J segment 2 bases; nucleotides outside the gene matches: 4. The CDR3 region is CASSLGQGATYEQYF. In nucleotides, the CDR3 is TGTGCCAGCAGCTTGGGGCAGGGGGCGACCTACGAGCAGTACTTC.

V is TRBV7-2 and J is TRBJ1-5, with 7 bases lining up with TRBD1. This CDR3 comprises 15 residues. Looked up from germline, CDR1 is SGHTA and CDR2 is FQGNSA. V shed 3 bases, J shed 4 bases, and the junction held 6 bases outside the gene matches. In DNA form, the CDR3 reads TGTGCCAGCAGCTTTACAGACAGGGTGAATCAGCCCCAGCATTTT. It codes for CASSFTDRVNQPQHF.

The V and J genes are TRBV3-1 (or the pseudogene TRBV3-2) and TRBJ2-2, with TRBD2 matching over 11 bases. Germline loops: CDR1 LGHDT, CDR2 YNNKEL (reference sequence). CDR3 size: 13 residues. Trimming took 11 bases from V and 4 from J; bases not matched to a gene: 3. The CDR3 loop is CAGGLAATGELFF. CDR3 DNA sequence: TGTGCCGGGGGACTAGCGGCCACCGGGGAGCTGTTTTTT.

The chain joins TRBV27 to TRBJ1-5; D gene uncertain. This CDR3 is built from 15 residues. The V gene's germline CDR1 is MNHEY and CDR2 SMNVEV (reference sequence). The ends were cut back, 5 bases at V and 3 bases at J, with 14 bases in the middle. CDR3 DNA sequence: TGTGCCAGCAGTCTGACGCGGGGTTACAATCAGCCCCAGCATTTT. Encoded protein: CASSLTRGYNQPQHF.

The chain uses TRBV7-6 and TRBJ2-3; possible D gene TRBD2, 6 bases. Germline CDR1 and CDR2: SGHVS and FNYEAQ. Trimming took 1 base from V and 0 from J, leaving 14 bases between them. This CDR3 is built from 17 residues. CDR3 bases: TGTGCCAGCAGCTTAGGGCGGGGAGGCTTTAGCACAGATACGCAGTATTTT. Protein product: CASSLGRGGFSTDTQYF.